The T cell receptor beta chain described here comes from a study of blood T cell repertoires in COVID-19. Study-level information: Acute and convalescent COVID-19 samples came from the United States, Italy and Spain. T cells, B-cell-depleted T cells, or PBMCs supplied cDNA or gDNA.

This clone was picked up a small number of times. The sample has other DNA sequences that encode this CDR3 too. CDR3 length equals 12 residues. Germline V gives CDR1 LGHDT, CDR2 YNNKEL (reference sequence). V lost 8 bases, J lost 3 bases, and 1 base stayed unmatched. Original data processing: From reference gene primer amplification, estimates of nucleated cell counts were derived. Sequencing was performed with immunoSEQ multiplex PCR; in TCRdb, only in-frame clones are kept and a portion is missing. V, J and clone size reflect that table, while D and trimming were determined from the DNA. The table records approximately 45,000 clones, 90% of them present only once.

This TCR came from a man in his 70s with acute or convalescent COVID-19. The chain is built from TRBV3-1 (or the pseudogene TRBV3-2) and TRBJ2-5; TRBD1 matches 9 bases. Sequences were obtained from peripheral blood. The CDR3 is CASRDREETQYF. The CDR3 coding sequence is TGTGCCAGCCGGGACAGGGAAGAGACCCAGTACTTC.